The 10 T cell receptor beta chains below come from one sample, sequenced in a study of OX40 agonist ivuxolimab in advanced cancers. Method: immunoSEQ multiplex PCR; TCRdb's copy keeps in-frame clones and lacks some. The sample comprises roughly 63,000 clones, approximately 92% of which are singletons, and more than 10% rests with the top ten. Material: CD4+ or CD8+ T cells sorted from blood, obtained in a trial of the OX40 agonist ivuxolimab. The receptors were gathered from an adult with an advanced solid tumor such as melanoma, head and neck, liver or kidney cancer.

The V and J genes are TRBV5-4 and TRBJ2-7; D is undetermined. Trimming took 4 bases from V and 2 from J, leaving 4 bases between them. CDR3 length equals 11 residues. The V gene's germline CDR1 is SGHNT and CDR2 YYREEE (reference sequence). The CDR3 loop reads CASSDTYEQYF. CDR3 in DNA: TGTGCCAGCAGCGACACCTACGAGCAGTACTTC.

The chain carries TRBV18 and TRBJ2-7, with D perhaps being TRBD1 or TRBD2 (5 bases each). This CDR3 is 14 amino acids long. CDR1 and CDR2 (germline): KGHSH, LQKENI. V shed 6 bases and J shed 2 bases, with 14 bases lying between them. CDR3 in amino acids: CASSPRDEPYEQYF. CDR3 DNA sequence: TGTGCCAGCTCGCCCCGGGACGAACCCTACGAGCAGTACTTC.

This clone was seen a few times. J is TRBJ1-5 and V is TRBV6-5; weak D call: TRBD1 (5 bases). CDR3 length equals 15 residues. Germline CDR1 and CDR2: MNHEY and SVGAGI. V was cut by 6 bases and J by 0 bases, with 12 bases left in between. DNA of the CDR3: TGTGCCAGCAGAACGACAGAGTATAGCAATCAGCCCCAGCATTTT. This translates into CASRTTEYSNQPQHF.

The CDR3: CASSQMGASGGTYNEQFF. The CDR3 DNA reads as TGCGCCAGCAGCCAAATGGGGGCTAGCGGGGGAACCTACAATGAGCAGTTCTTC. This rearrangement joins TRBV4-1 to TRBJ2-1; 10 positions agree with TRBD2. Germline CDR1 and CDR2: MGHRA and YSYEKL. V was pared by 2 bases and J by 2 bases, with 9 bases of the junction left unmatched. The CDR3 length is 18 residues.

This chain connects TRBV29-1 to TRBJ2-3, with TRBD2 as a possible D gene (6 bases). V lost 1 base and J lost 1, with 9 bases in between. Germline CDR1 SQVTM, CDR2 ANQGSEA. The CDR3 is made up of 14 amino acids. DNA of the CDR3: TGCAGCGTTGAAGCTGAGCGGGGCACAGATACGCAGTATTTT. It codes for CSVEAERGTDTQYF.

The V gene is TRBV4-1, the J gene TRBJ2-3, with 16 nucleotides matching TRBD2. The V gene end was trimmed by 4 bases and the J gene end by 9 bases; junction bases not matched to a gene: 7. CDR3 size: 16 residues. The germline gives CDR1 MGHRA, CDR2 YSYEKL. This CDR3 is CASSPMGLAGGLTQYF. The CDR3 DNA reads TGCGCCAGCAGCCCTATGGGACTAGCGGGAGGGCTGACGCAGTATTTT.

This clone was seen a single time. The chain couples TRBV7-9 to TRBJ2-7, with TRBD1 matching 7 bases. Germline trimming cut 11 bases from V and 4 bases from J; bases unmatched to any gene: 8. The CDR3 runs 12 residues. Germline V gene sequence: CDR1 SEHNR, CDR2 FQNEAQ (reference sequence). CDR3 region: CAGQDRTYEQYF. The DNA of the CDR3 is TGTGCCGGCCAGGACAGGACATACGAGCAGTACTTC.

This chain joins TRBV10-2 and TRBJ2-1; no reliable D call. CDR3 length: 13 residues. Deletions cut 8 bases from V and 1 base from J, with 9 bases between. Looked up from germline, CDR1 is WSHSY and CDR2 is SAAADI. The CDR3 DNA sequence: TGCGCCAGCTCCGACGGTTCCTACAATGAGCAGTTCTTC. Translated, it gives CASSDGSYNEQFF.

The V gene is TRBV2, the J gene TRBJ2-2; maybe TRBD2 (5 bases). This CDR3 spans 15 amino acids. Germline CDR1 is SNHLY and CDR2 is FYNNEI. Trimming shortened V by 7 bases and J by 6 bases, and 18 bases separated the two germline ends. DNA for the CDR3: TGTGCCAGCACCAAAAAGCCAGACGGGGCCGGGGAGCTGTTTTTT. Encoded protein: CASTKKPDGAGELFF. The whole variable domain, filled in from reference TRBV2 and TRBJ2-2, reads EPEVTQTPSHQVTQMGQEVILRCVPISNHLYFYWYRQILGQKVEFLVSFYNNEISEKSEIFDDQFSVERPDGSNFTLKIRSTKLEDSAMYFCASTKKPDGAGELFFGEGSRLTVL.

The J gene is TRBJ1-1, the V gene TRBV27, with 7 bases that match TRBD1. After removal of 5 bases from V and 2 bases from J, the junction contained 5 bases not matched to a gene. This CDR3 is 14 amino acids long. Germline CDR1 is MNHEY and CDR2 is SMNVEV (reference sequence). The chain's CDR3 is CASSPGTVNTEAFF. CDR3 DNA sequence: TGTGCCAGCAGTCCGGGGACAGTCAACACTGAAGCTTTCTTT.